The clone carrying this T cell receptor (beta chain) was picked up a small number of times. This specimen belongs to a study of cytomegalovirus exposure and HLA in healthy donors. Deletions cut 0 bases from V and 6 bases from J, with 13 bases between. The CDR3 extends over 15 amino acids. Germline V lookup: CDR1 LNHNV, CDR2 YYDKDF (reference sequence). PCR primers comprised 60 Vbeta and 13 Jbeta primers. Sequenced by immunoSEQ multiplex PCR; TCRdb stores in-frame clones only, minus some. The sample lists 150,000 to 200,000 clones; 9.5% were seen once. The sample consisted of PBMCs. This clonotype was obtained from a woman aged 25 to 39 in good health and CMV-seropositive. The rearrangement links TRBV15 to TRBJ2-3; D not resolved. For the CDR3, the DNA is TGTGCCACCAGCAGAGATCGTGCCACATCGGATACGCAGTATTTT. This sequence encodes CATSRDRATSDTQYF.